The 17 T cell receptor beta chains below were found in one sample sequenced in a study of early T cells in non-severe SARS-CoV-2 infection (dated by TCRdb to the early 2020s). The library relied on 5' RACE. TCRdb lists the instrument as NextSeq 500. TCRdb itself trimmed the public reads at Q25 with fastp, ran MiXCR and retained productive beta chains. Each record represents a unique CDR3 protein, reported with the most common genes and DNA among its rows. This sample has around 76,000 distinct CDR3 sequences in its table, and 9% to 15% of those were observed once. 3.5% to 5% of the sample lies in the top ten. The source material was whole blood. The receptor source for this set is an adult who was a healthcare worker with PCR-confirmed SARS-CoV-2 infection or an uninfected control (not recorded which).

This clonotype was seen only a few times. The chain uses TRBV20-1 and TRBJ2-1, with TRBD2 identical over 8 bases. V shed 2 bases, J shed 1 base, and the junction held 4 bases outside the gene matches. This CDR3 spans 15 amino acids. Looked up from germline, CDR1 is DFQATT and CDR2 is SNEGSKA (reference sequence). The CDR3 sequence is CSARSSGGSYNEQFF. The CDR3 DNA reads TGCAGTGCTAGAAGTTCGGGGGGGTCCTACAATGAGCAGTTCTTC.

This clonotype was counted ten times or more. The J gene is TRBJ2-7, the V gene TRBV20-1; 8 bases match TRBD2. Germline V lookup: CDR1 DFQATT, CDR2 SNEGSKA (reference sequence). The CDR3 has 13 residues. Germline trimming cut 3 bases from V and 1 base from J; bases unmatched to any gene: 2. This chain's CDR3 is CSARGTSSYEQYF. For the CDR3, the DNA is TGCAGTGCTAGGGGGACTAGTTCCTACGAGCAGTACTTC.

The sample holds many counts of this clonotype. The V and J genes are TRBV5-1 and TRBJ2-3; possibly TRBD1 for D (5 bases). This CDR3 is 14 amino acids long. Germline values: CDR1 SGHRS, CDR2 YFSETQ. The V gene lost 4 bases and the J gene lost 0 bases, with 9 bases spanning the gap. CDR3 sequence: CASSPDSSTDTQYF. CDR3 nucleotide sequence: TGCGCCAGCAGCCCTGACAGCAGCACAGATACGCAGTATTTT.

This clonotype was seen repeatedly, ten times or more. The chain is built from TRBV12-3 or TRBV12-4 and TRBJ1-2, with 7 bases identical to TRBD1. J was trimmed by 8 bases and V by 6 bases; bases with no gene match: 9. The CDR3 runs 13 residues. The CDR3: CASSRTGPTGYTF. Here the CDR3 DNA reads TGTGCCAGCAGCCGGACAGGCCCGACGGGCTACACCTTC.

This clonotype was observed a handful of times. The gene calls are TRBV6-1 and TRBJ1-2; tentative D call: TRBD1 (6 bases). The germline V and J ends were trimmed by 8 bases and 3 bases, with 16 bases remaining between them. CDR3 length: 14 residues. Germline V gene data show CDR1 as MNHNS and CDR2 as SASEGT. The CDR3 DNA sequence: TGTGCCAGCTCCCTCAGGAAGGGGGACTATGGCTACACCTTC. Translation: CASSLRKGDYGYTF.

This clonotype was detected only a few times. V usage is TRBV20-1 and J usage is TRBJ2-3; the D gene is possibly TRBD1 (6 bases). Trimming took 2 bases from V and 4 from J, leaving 16 bases between them. This CDR3 spans 15 amino acids. Germline CDR1 and CDR2: DFQATT and SNEGSKA (reference sequence). The CDR3 spells CSARMGASLADTQYF. In nucleotides, the CDR3 is TGCAGTGCTAGAATGGGGGCTAGTCTCGCAGATACGCAGTATTTT.

This chain connects TRBV20-1 to TRBJ2-5; possibly TRBD2 for D (6 bases). The CDR3 is made up of 10 amino acids. Per germline, CDR1 DFQATT and CDR2 SNEGSKA (reference sequence). V gave up 7 bases and J gave up 4 bases, with 7 bases separating them. CDR3 in DNA: TGCAGTGGACTAGGAGAGACCCAGTACTTC. It yields the protein CSGLGETQYF.

CDR3 nucleotide sequence: TGTGCCAGCAGCGTTGGACAGGTAGGATCCTACGAGCAGTACTTC. Protein sequence: CASSVGQVGSYEQYF. This chain connects TRBV9 to TRBJ2-7; 7 nucleotides line up with TRBD1. The CDR3 is 15 amino acids. Germline V gene sequence: CDR1 SGDLS, CDR2 YYNGEE. V gave up 2 bases and J gave up 1 base; unmatched junction bases: 6.

This sequence joins TRBV7-2 and TRBJ2-1; D possibly corresponds to TRBD2 (6 bases). CDR1 is SGHTA and CDR2 is FQGNSA in the germline V gene. There are 15 residues in the CDR3. The V end was cut by 3 bases, the J end by 2 bases, with 11 bases between. The chain's CDR3 is CASSLGLGPYNEQFF. For the CDR3, the DNA is TGTGCCAGCAGCTTGGGACTGGGACCCTACAATGAGCAGTTCTTC.

A few counts support this clonotype. The rearrangement joins TRBV7-3 to TRBJ2-5; 10 nucleotides line up with TRBD1. This CDR3 comprises 14 residues. CDR1 is SGHTA, CDR2 FQGTGA, per germline. V shed 5 bases, J shed 7 bases, and the junction held 7 bases outside the gene matches. The CDR3 region has the DNA TGTGCCAGCAGCCGCGGGACAGGGGAAGGGACCCAGTACTTC. It codes for CASSRGTGEGTQYF.

This clonotype was seen many times. V usage is TRBV7-7 and J usage is TRBJ2-5; 10 bases align to TRBD2. The trim removed 0 bases at V and 5 bases at J, leaving 3 bases unmatched. The CDR3 covers 15 residues. Germline lookup yields CDR1 SSHAT and CDR2 FNYEAQ (reference sequence). CDR3 in amino acids: CASSLASGRAETQYF. Here the CDR3 DNA reads TGTGCCAGCAGCTTAGCAAGCGGGAGGGCGGAGACCCAGTACTTC.

The chain uses TRBV6-6 and TRBJ2-1, with a tentative D call TRBD2 (6 bases). CDR1 is MNHNY and CDR2 is SVGAGI in the germline V gene (reference sequence). V gave up 8 bases and J gave up 4 bases, with 18 bases separating them. CDR3 length: 15 amino acids. As DNA, the CDR3 is TGTGCCAGCTTCACCGATGCGGAGGGATACAATGAGCAGTTCTTC. As protein: CASFTDAEGYNEQFF.

This clonotype was picked up a small number of times. The gene calls are TRBV7-2 and TRBJ2-1, with 15 bases aligning to TRBD2. The J segment lost 14 bases and the V segment lost 5 bases, leaving 13 bases of the junction unmatched. The CDR3 sequence is 16 residues long. The V gene's germline CDR1 is SGHTA and CDR2 FQGNSA. The CDR3 region has the DNA TGTGCCAGCAGCCCCCGAGTTCCGGGACTAGCGGGGGGTAAGTTCTTC. Amino acid sequence: CASSPRVPGLAGGKFF. Full variable domain (remainder filled in from reference TRBV7-2 and TRBJ2-1): GAGVSQSPSNKVTEKGKDVELRCDPISGHTALYWYRQSLGQGLEFLIYFQGNSAPDKSGLPSDRFSAERTGGSVSTLTIQRTQQEDSAVYLCASSPRVPGLAGGKFFGPGTRLTVL.

Many counts were recorded for this clonotype. This sequence joins TRBV2 and TRBJ1-1, with 7 bases fitting TRBD1. Germline loops: CDR1 SNHLY, CDR2 FYNNEI. The CDR3 spans 13 residues. Losses at the gene ends were 4 bases for V and 3 bases for J; bases not matched to a gene: 2. This CDR3 reads CASSGQGDTEAFF. The CDR3 bases are TGTGCCAGCAGTGGACAGGGAGACACTGAAGCTTTCTTT.

This clonotype has at least ten counts. The CDR3 sequence is CASSLGPSGSSNEQFF. The DNA of the CDR3 is TGCGCCAGCAGCTTGGGGCCCAGCGGGAGTAGCAATGAGCAGTTCTTC. J is TRBJ2-1 and V is TRBV5-1; 8 bases fit TRBD2. Germline V gives CDR1 SGHRS, CDR2 YFSETQ. The length of the CDR3 is 16 residues. The V and J ends lost 0 bases and 6 bases, in that order; junction bases with no gene match: 8.

This clonotype was counted at least ten times. The J gene is TRBJ1-1, the V gene TRBV2; 7 bases line up with TRBD1. The length of the CDR3 is 14 residues. Germline V gives CDR1 SNHLY, CDR2 FYNNEI. Germline trimming cut 5 bases from V and 0 bases from J; bases unmatched to any gene: 3. The CDR3 reads CASSLTGMNTEAFF. The CDR3 nucleotides read TGTGCCAGCAGTCTGACAGGGATGAACACTGAAGCTTTCTTT.

The chain is built from TRBV29-1 and TRBJ1-1, with D perhaps matching TRBD1 (5 bases). Deletions cut 6 bases from V and 4 bases from J, with 15 bases between. The V gene's germline CDR1 is SQVTM and CDR2 ANQGSEA. The CDR3 is 13 amino acids. Written as DNA, the CDR3 is TGCAGCGTCTACCCCAGGGCGGCCACTGAAGCTTTCTTT. Its translation is CSVYPRAATEAFF.